This T cell receptor (beta chain) was found in a study of shared clonotypes between healthy human individuals. Naive CD8 cells, CD45RO-negative and positively selected for CCR7, excluded terminally differentiated effector memory CD45RA+ cells. The length of the CDR3 is 15 residues. The V end lost 10 bases, the J end lost 1 base, and 14 bases lay between the germline ends. Germline CDR1 is MNHEY and CDR2 is SVGAGI. A remark on this clone: The antigen remains unidentified.

Every subset had its genomic DNA shared out evenly among several immunoSEQ plates. The table came from immunoSEQ multiplex PCR; TCRdb's copy has only in-frame clones and leaves some out. The top ten clones hold roughly 0.1% of a sample with 660,000 or so clones, roughly 95% of them seen once. General observations from the study: Memory subsets generally showed smaller estimated richness than naive subsets did. Sequencing depth was a factor that was expected to affect clonotype sharing among donors. Tissue TCR repertoires likely differ from these blood-only repertoires.

The receptor was isolated from a woman in her thirties in good health. Sequencing was done on a sample of naive CD8+ T cells sorted from blood. This chain uses TRBV6-5 with TRBJ2-6; D is ambiguous. The CDR3 nucleotides read TGTGCCACCCTACACCCGGTATCTGGGGCCAACGTCCTGACTTTC. Its protein product is CATLHPVSGANVLTF.